This T cell receptor beta chain was recorded in a study of shared clonotypes between healthy human individuals. TCRdb keeps only in-frame clones here, not all; method: immunoSEQ multiplex PCR. Of 2 million to 2.5 million clones listed, 90% to 97% are singletons. Germline CDR1 and CDR2: SNHLY and FYNNEI. Trimming took off 7 bases at V and 1 base at J, with 13 bases between the two ends. The CDR3 runs to 15 residues. The sequenced material came from naive CD4+ T cells sorted from blood. Stated subset: CD45RA+ positively selected. This chain joins TRBV2 and TRBJ2-2, with D perhaps TRBD1 or TRBD2 (5 bases each). The TCR comes from a man younger than 35 in good health. This chain's CDR3 is CASTRDGLNTGELFF. CDR3 nucleotides: TGTGCCAGCACCCGGGACGGACTGAACACCGGGGAGCTGTTTTTT.